A selection of T cell receptor beta chains follows, all from one sample in a study of T cell repertoires in cytomegalovirus infection. TCRdb analysed the reads with MiXCR anew, one entry per CDR3 protein. The sample carries about 440,000 distinct CDR3 sequences, roughly 30% recorded once. Source material: PBMCs. The receptor set was obtained from a human donor in good health (CMV status not recorded). Some clones in this sample may be carry-over from other donors' samples. CDR3s include the opening cysteine and the closing phenylalanine or tryptophan. D genes are given only for firm matches. Part of the rows lack a size; the others show once, few, many or a class for expanded clones.

j_call d_call v_call clone_size cdr3_aa cdr3_nt
TRBJ2-5 . TRBV29-1 many CSVARGQGTQYF TGCAGCGTTGCGCGGGGCCAGGGGACCCAGTACTTC
TRBJ1-1 . TRBV18 . CASSPPRSGALNTEAFF TGTGCCAGCTCACCACCTCGATCTGGGGCTCTGAACACTGAAGCTTTCTTT
TRBJ2-4 TRBD2 TRBV20-1 once CSARDISGGRDIQYF TGCAGTGCTAGAGACATTAGCGGGGGCCGGGACATTCAGTACTTC
TRBJ1-6 TRBD1 TRBV7-2 many CASSGGGQGRNSPLHF TGTGCCAGCAGCGGGGGGGGACAGGGGCGTAATTCACCCCTCCACTTT
TRBJ2-2 . TRBV7-2 many CASSLVGTAASNTGELFF TGTGCCAGCAGCTTGGTCGGCACAGCCGCTTCGAACACCGGGGAGCTGTTTTTT
TRBJ1-2 TRBD1 TRBV20-1 few CSARPQGRGYGYTF TGCAGTGCTAGGCCCCAGGGCAGGGGGTATGGCTACACCTTC
TRBJ2-7 . TRBV19 . CASSISTTGSSEQYF TGTGCCAGTAGTATATCGACTACTGGAAGTTCCGAGCAGTACTTC
TRBJ1-2 . TRBV18 few CASSPPTWWGSDYGYTF TGTGCCAGCTCACCCCCGACATGGTGGGGGTCGGACTATGGCTACACCTTC
TRBJ1-2 . TRBV12-3/TRBV12-4 few CASSLSGTSGDYGYTF TGTGCCAGCAGTTTATCGGGGACATCTGGGGACTATGGCTACACCTTC
TRBJ2-2 TRBD1 TRBV6-6 . CASLGPGQKKTGELFF TGTGCCAGCCTAGGTCCGGGACAGAAAAAAACCGGGGAGCTGTTTTTT
TRBJ2-7 . TRBV6-5 . CASSSPQTYEQYF TGTGCCAGCAGTTCCCCTCAAACCTACGAGCAGTACTTC
TRBJ1-2 . TRBV6-1 many CASSPGQANYGYTF TGTGCCAGCAGCCCGGGACAAGCCAACTATGGCTACACCTTC
TRBJ2-3 TRBD2 TRBV20-1 . CSAREDSSGGPIDPHYF TGCAGTGCTAGAGAGGATAGTAGCGGGGGGCCAATAGATCCGCATTATTTT
TRBJ1-2 TRBD1 TRBV11-2 . CASSLNPRTGEPYGYTF TGTGCCAGCAGCTTAAACCCTCGAACAGGGGAACCCTATGGCTACACCTTC
TRBJ1-1 . TRBV11-1 few CASSLYGTTEAFF TGTGCCAGCAGCTTATATGGGACGACTGAAGCTTTCTTT
TRBJ2-7 . TRBV2 many CATVPRADYEQYF TGTGCCACAGTCCCTCGGGCCGACTACGAGCAGTACTTC
TRBJ2-7 TRBD1 TRBV5-4 few CASSLGSRTGSYEQYF TGTGCCAGCAGCTTGGGTTCTCGGACAGGTTCCTACGAGCAGTACTTC
TRBJ2-3 . TRBV7-3 many CASSLTDTDTQYF TGTGCCAGCAGCTTAACGGACACAGATACGCAGTATTTT
TRBJ2-1 TRBD2 TRBV12-3/TRBV12-4 many CASGGGSSYNEQFF TGTGCCAGCGGGGGAGGGAGCTCCTACAATGAGCAGTTCTTC
TRBJ2-2 . TRBV19 . CASRTLGTVNTGELFF TGTGCCAGTCGGACCTTAGGGACGGTGAACACCGGGGAGCTGTTTTTT
TRBJ2-3 TRBD2 TRBV11-2 few CASSLAGEEDTQYF TGTGCCAGCAGCCTAGCGGGGGAGGAGGATACGCAGTATTTT
TRBJ2-7 . TRBV5-6 . CASSAATTGPYSYEQYF TGTGCCAGCAGTGCAGCGACGACAGGACCCTACTCCTACGAGCAGTACTTC
TRBJ2-1 . TRBV12-3/TRBV12-4 few CASSLGVSNEQFF TGTGCCAGCAGTTTAGGAGTATCGAATGAGCAGTTCTTC
TRBJ2-3 TRBD1 TRBV12-3/TRBV12-4 few CASSYRTGVITDTQYF TGTGCCAGCAGTTATCGGACAGGGGTGATTACAGATACGCAGTATTTT
TRBJ2-7 . TRBV29-1 . CSVEPTDTGNEQYF TGCAGCGTTGAACCTACGGATACTGGGAACGAGCAGTACTTC
TRBJ1-1 . TRBV12-3/TRBV12-4 few CASSFPRTEAFF TGTGCCAGCAGTTTTCCCCGCACTGAAGCTTTCTTT
TRBJ1-2 . TRBV6-1 many CASSGGSDGYTF TGTGCCAGCAGTGGAGGGTCCGATGGCTACACCTTC
TRBJ2-2 . TRBV11-2 many CASSIRSYREEGELFF TGTGCCAGCAGCATTAGGAGTTACAGGGAGGAAGGGGAGCTGTTTTTT
TRBJ1-2 . TRBV7-2 many CASSQTETYTF TGTGCCAGCAGCCAAACAGAGACCTACACCTTC
TRBJ2-7 . TRBV2 once CASTGAGRSSYEQYF TGTGCCAGCACTGGGGCGGGACGGAGTTCCTACGAGCAGTACTTC
TRBJ1-2 . TRBV5-1 . CASSLGDPGGYTF TGCGCCAGCAGCTTGGGGGACCCAGGTGGCTACACCTTC
TRBJ1-1 . TRBV28 . CASRPLGDTEAFF TGTGCCAGCAGACCCCTCGGAGACACTGAAGCTTTCTTT
TRBJ2-5 . TRBV6-2/TRBV6-3 . CASNLQGGRETQYF TGTGCCAGCAACCTACAGGGGGGGAGAGAGACCCAGTACTTC
TRBJ1-1 . TRBV12-3/TRBV12-4 . CASNPAASNTEAFF TGTGCCAGCAATCCAGCGGCGTCGAACACTGAAGCTTTCTTT
TRBJ2-1 . TRBV11-3 . CARSTLGWNEQFF TGTGCCAGGAGTACACTGGGGTGGAATGAGCAGTTCTTC
TRBJ2-7 . TRBV12-3/TRBV12-4 . CASSLVTAPLFF TGTGCCAGCAGTTTGGTGACAGCCCCCCTTTTTTTC
TRBJ1-5 . TRBV7-2 few CASSLVHEKGNQPQHF TGTGCCAGCAGCTTGGTCCACGAAAAGGGCAATCAGCCCCAGCATTTT
TRBJ2-3 . TRBV4-1 . CASSPPGLWDTQYF TGCGCCAGCAGCCCCCCGGGTCTATGGGATACGCAGTATTTT
TRBJ1-1 . TRBV20-1 . CSARIPTQGRTFF TGCAGTGCTCGGATCCCTACTCAGGGGAGGACTTTCTTT
TRBJ2-7 . TRBV7-2 many CASSLGAGSAWEQYF TGTGCCAGCAGCTTAGGAGCAGGTTCCGCCTGGGAGCAGTACTTC
TRBJ2-5 . TRBV18 . CASSPGRLLEETQYF TGTGCCAGCTCACCAGGCAGACTGTTGGAGGAGACCCAGTACTTC
TRBJ1-3 . TRBV15 . CATSSAFSGNTIYF TGTGCCACCAGCTCGGCGTTCTCTGGAAACACCATATATTTT
TRBJ1-1 . TRBV2 . CASSLDWDGSFF TGTGCCAGCAGTCTCGACTGGGATGGATCTTTCTTT
TRBJ1-6 . TRBV30 . CAWSVSGSYNSPLHF TGTGCCTGGAGTGTTTCGGGATCCTATAATTCACCCCTCCACTTT
TRBJ2-5 . TRBV5-3 . CASSFPRETQYF TGTGCCAGCAGCTTCCCGCGTGAGACCCAGTACTTC
TRBJ1-1 . TRBV12-3/TRBV12-4 few CASSVPGTEAFF TGTGCCAGCAGTGTGCCCGGGACAGAAGCTTTCTTT
TRBJ1-1 . TRBV28 . CASCPLRTGIGLHTEAFF TGTGCCAGCTGCCCTCTACGAACCGGGATCGGGTTGCACACTGAAGCTTTCTTT
TRBJ1-1 . TRBV6-2/TRBV6-3 many CASSYPAVNTEAFF TGTGCCAGCAGTTACCCCGCAGTAAACACTGAAGCTTTCTTT
TRBJ2-6 . TRBV20-1 few CSARRGSGANVLTF TGCAGTGCTAGGCGGGGTTCTGGGGCCAACGTCCTGACTTTC
TRBJ1-2 . TRBV7-9 many CASSLGHRRDGYTF TGTGCCAGCAGCTTAGGCCACAGGCGCGATGGCTACACCTTC